One sample yielded the 7 T cell receptor beta chains listed below, sequenced in a study of T cells in Graves' hyperthyroidism and ophthalmopathy. TCR beta CDR3 region amplification was performed from RNA transcripts. Using the HTBI primer set, a first-round RT-PCR was run on the TCR CDR3. MiXCR, applied by TCRdb to the multiplex PCR reads, yields one record per CDR3 protein. The table includes more than 500,000 distinct CDR3 sequences, about 15% detected once. The sample consisted of blood. The receptors were gathered from a woman aged 30 to 39 with Graves' ophthalmopathy.

This clonotype was observed many times. The chain employs TRBV11-2 and TRBJ2-3, with D possibly being TRBD1 or TRBD2 (5 bases each). The V and J ends lost 5 bases and 4 bases respectively, with 19 bases between them. This CDR3 is 16 amino acids long. Germline values: CDR1 SGHAT, CDR2 FQNNGV. The CDR3 DNA follows: TGTGCCAGCAGCCTGGGGGTCCTCCGTTGGGCAGATACGCAGTATTTT. Translation gives CASSLGVLRWADTQYF.

This clonotype was observed a handful of times. The chain has TRBV6-1 and TRBJ2-1, with D possibly matching TRBD1 (5 bases). The germline V gene has CDR1 MNHNS and CDR2 SASEGT. The CDR3 loop spans 15 amino acids. V gave up 8 bases and J gave up 3 bases, with 17 bases separating them. CDR3 nucleotide sequence: TGTGCCAGCCGCTACGATCAAGACAGCTACAATGAGCAGTTCTTC. Protein product: CASRYDQDSYNEQFF.

This clonotype was recorded a few times. The chain joins TRBV19 to TRBJ2-1; TRBD2 agrees at 7 bases. The CDR3 covers 14 residues. The germline CDR1 and CDR2 sequences are LNHDA and SQIVND (reference sequence). J was trimmed by 1 base and V by 6 bases; bases with no gene match: 3. CDR3 region: CASRGLESYNEQFF. The DNA for the CDR3 is TGTGCCAGTAGAGGACTAGAGTCCTACAATGAGCAGTTCTTC.

About this clonotype: A single base separates this from a much larger clone, so it may be a read error. The gene calls are TRBV28 and TRBJ1-2; TRBD1 matches 9 bases. Germline CDR1 reads MDHEN; CDR2 reads SYDVKM. The CDR3 loop spans 16 amino acids. The CDR3 spells CASSFPTGGPNYGHTF. CDR3 nucleotides: TGTGCCAGCAGTTTCCCTACAGGGGGCCCAAACTATGGCCACACCTTC.

This rearrangement joins TRBV12-3 or TRBV12-4 to TRBJ1-1; no definite D call. CDR3 length equals 14 residues. Deletions cut 3 bases from V and 3 bases from J, with 11 bases between. This CDR3 reads CASSFPSWDTEAFF. The DNA for the CDR3 is TGTGCCAGCAGTTTTCCCTCCTGGGACACTGAAGCTTTCTTT.

This chain connects TRBV29-1 to TRBJ2-3, with 9 bases that match TRBD2. The CDR3 sequence is 14 residues long. V was pared by 4 bases and J by 5 bases, with 7 bases of the junction left unmatched. The germline CDR1 and CDR2 sequences are SQVTM and ANQGSEA. The CDR3 here is CSVGLAGLEDTQYF. CDR3 in DNA: TGCAGCGTTGGCCTAGCGGGATTAGAAGATACGCAGTATTTT.

This clonotype was picked up many times. The chain joins TRBV3-1 to TRBJ1-1; possibly TRBD1 for D (5 bases). The CDR3 loop spans 14 amino acids. V lost 1 base and J lost 8, with 14 bases in between. CDR1 and CDR2 (germline): LGHDT, YNNKEL (reference sequence). The CDR3 spells CASSQGTMKEEAFF. CDR3 nucleotide sequence: TGTGCCAGCAGCCAAGGGACAATGAAAGAGGAAGCTTTCTTT.